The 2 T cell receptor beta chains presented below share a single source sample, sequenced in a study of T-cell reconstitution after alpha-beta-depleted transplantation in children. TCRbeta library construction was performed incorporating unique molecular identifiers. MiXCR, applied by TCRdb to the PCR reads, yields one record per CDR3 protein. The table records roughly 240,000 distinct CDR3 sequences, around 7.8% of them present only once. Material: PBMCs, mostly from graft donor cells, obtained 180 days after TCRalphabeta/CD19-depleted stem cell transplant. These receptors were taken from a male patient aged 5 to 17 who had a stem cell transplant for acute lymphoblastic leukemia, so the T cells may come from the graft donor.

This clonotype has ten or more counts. The CDR3 here is CATSELAPGELFF. DNA of the CDR3: TGTGCCACCAGTGAACTAGCCCCCGGGGAGCTGTTTTTT. The V call is TRBV24-1, the J call TRBJ2-2; D perhaps matches TRBD2 (6 bases). This CDR3 region has 13 residues. CDR1 and CDR2 from the germline V gene are KGHDR and SFDVKD. The germline V and J ends were trimmed by 4 bases and 6 bases, with 8 bases remaining between them.

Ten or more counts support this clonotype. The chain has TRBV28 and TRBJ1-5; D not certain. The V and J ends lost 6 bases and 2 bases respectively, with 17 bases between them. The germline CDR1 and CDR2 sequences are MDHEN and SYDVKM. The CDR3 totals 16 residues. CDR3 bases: TGTGCCAGCAGCCTCCGTCGTGGTGCTGGCAATCAGCCCCAGCATTTT. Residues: CASSLRRGAGNQPQHF.